The clone carrying this T cell receptor (beta chain) was seen at least ten times. Its antigen is unidentified. V was cut by 2 bases and J by 7 bases, with 8 bases left in between. The CDR3 runs to 12 residues. This specimen belongs to a study of T-cell memory formation after mild COVID-19. TCRdb reprocessed the 5' RACE reads via MiXCR and lists one record per CDR3 protein. This sample has 30,000 to 35,000 distinct CDR3 sequences; 7.7% occur once, and the top ten carry around 28%. Study-wide points: Shrinking CD4+ clones resided mostly in CM and EM, and CD8+ ones in EMRA.

The sample taken for sequencing was PBMCs or a T cell subset sorted from them (not recorded which). This clonotype was sampled from a man between 18 and 35 years old who had mild COVID-19 (a few samples of this study predate the infection). Cell type and time point are not known. V and J are TRBV12-3 or TRBV12-4 and TRBJ1-2; no definite D call. CDR3 bases: TGTGCCAGCAGTTTAATGCAGCGTGGCTACACCTTC. It translates to CASSLMQRGYTF.